These 17 T cell receptor beta chains originate from one sample sequenced in a study of T cell changes during pregnancy in multiple sclerosis. The method was immunoSEQ multiplex PCR; TCRdb's version includes in-frame clones alone and lacks a portion of them. There are roughly 99,000 clones in the sample; roughly 94% occur only once, and about 2% lies in the top ten. Here the sequenced sample was peripheral blood, taken after pregnancy. The receptor set was obtained from a female donor in good health, enrolled as a control in a pregnancy study.

In the case of this clone: Different DNA sequences within this sample yield the same CDR3. The genes are TRBV19 and TRBJ1-5; D is unclear. Trimming removed 1 base from V and 2 bases from J, with 9 bases in between. Per the germline V gene, CDR1 is LNHDA and CDR2 is SQIVND (reference sequence). The CDR3 extends over 15 amino acids. CDR3 protein: CASSIARRGNQPQHF. CDR3 coding DNA: TGTGCCAGTAGTATAGCCCGACGGGGCAATCAGCCCCAGCATTTT.

The genes are TRBV6-5 and TRBJ2-1; possible D gene TRBD2, 6 bases. The CDR3 covers 12 residues. CDR1 MNHEY and CDR2 SVGAGI come from the germline V gene. The V gene lost 4 bases and the J gene lost 13 bases, with 14 bases spanning the gap. The CDR3 nucleotides are TGTGCCAGCAGTTCCCACCGGGACTCTCAGTTCTTC. Amino acid sequence: CASSSHRDSQFF.

This clone is a singleton in its sample. V and J are TRBV29-1 and TRBJ1-2; 7 positions agree with TRBD1. The CDR3 is 17 amino acids. V dropped 3 bases and J dropped 6; count of bases not matched to a gene: 19. Germline V gene lookup returns CDR1 SQVTM and CDR2 ANQGSEA. In DNA form, the CDR3 reads TGCAGCGTTGAGCTTCTTCGGGGGGGACAGTCCCCGCATGGCTACACCTTC. Protein sequence: CSVELLRGGQSPHGYTF.

The chain links TRBV10-3 to TRBJ1-6; the D gene is possibly TRBD1 (5 bases). Germline V gene sequence: CDR1 ENHRY, CDR2 SYGVKD. V was trimmed by 6 bases and J by 6 bases, leaving 18 bases between them. The CDR3 is 16 amino acids. CDR3 sequence reads: CAIRSQGRQTNSPLHF. The DNA of the CDR3 is TGTGCCATCAGATCTCAGGGTCGGCAGACTAATTCACCCCTCCACTTT.

This chain links TRBV27 with TRBJ1-1, with a weak D call TRBD1 (6 bases). The CDR3 covers 13 residues. CDR1 and CDR2 (germline): MNHEY, SMNVEV (reference sequence). V lost 4 bases and J 8 bases, leaving 14 bases between the germline ends. The CDR3 sequence is CASSSRTEREAFF. The CDR3 coding sequence is TGTGCCAGCAGTTCCCGGACAGAGAGGGAAGCTTTCTTT.

The rearrangement joins TRBV11-2 to TRBJ2-3, with 9 bases identical to TRBD2. The germline V gene encodes CDR1 SGHAT and CDR2 FQNNGV. The CDR3 has 16 amino acids. With 2 bases clipped from V and 3 bases from J, the junction kept 6 bases outside the gene matches. The chain's CDR3 is CASSLRRGGGTDTQYF. CDR3 nucleotide sequence: TGTGCCAGCAGCTTAAGGCGGGGGGGAGGGACAGATACGCAGTATTTT.

The chain employs TRBV4-1 and TRBJ1-2; D is possibly TRBD1 (6 bases). Deletions cut 1 base from V and 6 bases from J, with 24 bases between. Germline CDR1 reads MGHRA; CDR2 reads YSYEKL. This CDR3 has 18 amino acids. CDR3 nucleotides: TGCGCCAGCAGCCAAGGAGCGGGACACCAAACTCAAACCCATGGCTACACCTTC. Translation: CASSQGAGHQTQTHGYTF.

This chain uses TRBV5-4 with TRBJ1-4; 11 nucleotides line up with TRBD1. The CDR3 sequence is 15 residues long. Germline-derived CDR1 and CDR2 are SGHNT and YYREEE (reference sequence). V was clipped by 0 bases and J by 8 bases; unmatched bases: 3. The CDR3 DNA reads as TGTGCCAGCAGCTTGGGGGACAGGGGGAAGGAAAAACTGTTTTTT. Amino acids: CASSLGDRGKEKLFF.

The chain joins TRBV6-6 to TRBJ1-5, with D possibly being TRBD1 (5 bases). CDR3 size: 14 residues. V lost 6 bases and J lost 5, with 14 bases in between. The germline V gene has CDR1 MNHNY and CDR2 SVGAGI (reference sequence). CDR3 in DNA: TGTGCCAGCAGACCGGGGGGGTATGATCAGCCCCAGCATTTT. Translated, it gives CASRPGGYDQPQHF.

The chain recombines TRBV6-5 with TRBJ1-1; 7 bases agree with TRBD1. V shed 2 bases, J shed 3 bases, and the junction held 3 bases outside the gene matches. This CDR3 is 14 amino acids long. Germline V lookup: CDR1 MNHEY, CDR2 SVGAGI. DNA of the CDR3: TGTGCCAGCAGTTACACAGGGGTTCACACTGAAGCTTTCTTT. As protein: CASSYTGVHTEAFF.

The chain uses TRBV5-1 and TRBJ2-7, with TRBD1 identical over 7 bases. CDR3 length: 13 amino acids. With 4 bases clipped from V and 2 bases from J, the junction kept 3 bases outside the gene matches. In germline, CDR1 is SGHRS, CDR2 YFSETQ. The CDR3 sequence is CASSGQAAYEQYF. In DNA form, the CDR3 reads TGCGCCAGCAGCGGACAGGCGGCCTACGAGCAGTACTTC.

V gene TRBV7-8 combines with J gene TRBJ1-1; 8 bases are shared with TRBD1. CDR1 SGHVS and CDR2 FQNEAQ come from the germline V gene. The trim removed 6 bases at V and 2 bases at J, leaving 8 bases unmatched. The CDR3 length is 15 residues. CDR3 residues: CASRQYRGVNTEAFF. CDR3 DNA: TGTGCCAGCAGGCAGTACAGGGGGGTTAACACTGAAGCTTTCTTT.

The rearrangement links TRBV7-8 to TRBJ1-2; no firm D call. This CDR3 has 16 amino acids. Germline lookup yields CDR1 SGHVS and CDR2 FQNEAQ. Trimming took off 1 base at V and 0 bases at J, with 12 bases between the two ends. For the CDR3, the DNA is TGTGCCAGCAGCTTAGATGTCAGGCCAACTAACTATGGCTACACCTTC. Translating it yields CASSLDVRPTNYGYTF. The full variable domain, completed using reference TRBV7-8 and TRBJ1-2, is GAGVSQSPRYKVAKRGQDVALRCDPISGHVSLFWYQQALGQGPEFLTYFQNEAQLDKSGLPSDRFFAERPEGSVSTLKIQRTQQEDSAVYLCASSLDVRPTNYGYTFGSGTRLTVV.

The rearrangement uses TRBV2 and TRBJ1-1; 7 bases match TRBD1. V lost 7 bases and J lost 1; bases outside the gene matches: 9. The CDR3 sequence is 15 residues long. Germline V gene sequence: CDR1 SNHLY, CDR2 FYNNEI. CDR3 DNA sequence: TGTGCCAGCAAGGGGGCAGGGGGTGCGAACACTGAAGCTTTCTTT. Its translation is CASKGAGGANTEAFF.

The J gene is TRBJ2-1, the V gene TRBV9, with 7 bases that match TRBD2. This CDR3 spans 14 amino acids. Trimming at V came to 3 bases and at J to 6 bases, leaving 6 bases not matched to a gene. Germline CDR1 and CDR2: SGDLS and YYNGEE. The CDR3: CASSAIGLGNEQFF. CDR3 bases: TGTGCCAGCAGCGCCATCGGACTAGGCAATGAGCAGTTCTTC.

J is TRBJ1-2 and V is TRBV23-1; 9 bases align to TRBD1. TRBV23-1 is treated as an ORF (open reading frame) with a function not yet certain. The CDR3 is 16 residues long. The V segment lost 3 bases and the J segment 1 base; nucleotides outside the gene matches: 6. The CDR3 is CASSHRGTGINYGYTF. In nucleotides, the CDR3 is TGCGCCAGCAGTCACCGGGGGACAGGGATTAACTATGGCTACACCTTC.

Only one count was recorded for this clone. The chain recombines TRBV5-6 with TRBJ2-1; 12 bases map to TRBD2. With 2 bases clipped from V and 7 bases from J, the junction kept 10 bases outside the gene matches. There are 17 residues in the CDR3. Germline V gives CDR1 SGHDT, CDR2 YYEEEE. CDR3 sequence reads: CASSFTLGLAGSNEQFF. The CDR3 bases are TGTGCCAGCAGCTTTACTCTCGGACTAGCGGGATCGAATGAGCAGTTCTTC.